Sequencing of this T cell receptor (beta chain) was carried out in a study of OX40 agonist ivuxolimab in advanced cancers. This CDR3 has 13 residues. Germline CDR1 and CDR2: MNHEY and SMNVEV (reference sequence). The V end lost 5 bases, the J end lost 6 bases, and 13 bases lay between the germline ends. The repertoire was sequenced with immunoSEQ multiplex PCR; TCRdb's copy has only in-frame clones and lacks some. The table includes over 70,000 clones, just over 90% detected once. The TCR sequence derives from an adult with an advanced solid tumor such as melanoma, head and neck, liver or kidney cancer. Here the sequenced sample was CD4+ or CD8+ T cells sorted from blood, taken in a trial of the OX40 agonist ivuxolimab. V is TRBV27 and J is TRBJ1-2; possibly TRBD1 for D (5 bases). The CDR3 sequence is CASSPRGNDGYTF. Here the CDR3 DNA reads TGTGCCAGCAGTCCGCGGGGGAATGATGGCTACACCTTC.